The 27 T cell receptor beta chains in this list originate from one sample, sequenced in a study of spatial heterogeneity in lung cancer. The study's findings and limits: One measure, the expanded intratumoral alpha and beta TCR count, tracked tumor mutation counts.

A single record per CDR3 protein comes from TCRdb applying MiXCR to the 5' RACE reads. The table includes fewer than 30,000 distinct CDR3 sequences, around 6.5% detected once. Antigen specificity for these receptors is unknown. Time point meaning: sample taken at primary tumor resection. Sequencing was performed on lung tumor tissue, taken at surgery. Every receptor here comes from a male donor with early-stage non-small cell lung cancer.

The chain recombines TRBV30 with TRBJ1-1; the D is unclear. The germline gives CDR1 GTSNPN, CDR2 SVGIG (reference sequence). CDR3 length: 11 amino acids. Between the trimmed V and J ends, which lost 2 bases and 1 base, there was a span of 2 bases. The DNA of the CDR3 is TGTGCCTGGAGTAGGAACACTGAAGCTTTCTTT. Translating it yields CAWSRNTEAFF. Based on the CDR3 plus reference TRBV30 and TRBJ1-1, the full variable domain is SQTIHQWPATLVQPVGSPLSLECTVEGTSNPNLYWYRQAAGRGLQLLFYSVGIGQISSEVPQNLSASRPQDRQFILSSKKLLLSDSGFYLCAWSRNTEAFFGQGTRLTVV.

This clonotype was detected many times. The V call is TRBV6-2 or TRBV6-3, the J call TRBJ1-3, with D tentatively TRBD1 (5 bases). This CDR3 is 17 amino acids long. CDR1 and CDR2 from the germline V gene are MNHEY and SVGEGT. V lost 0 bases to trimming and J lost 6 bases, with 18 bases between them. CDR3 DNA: TGTGCCAGCAGTTACTCGCTTGGCAGGGCTGAAGAAAACACCATATATTTT. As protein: CASSYSLGRAEENTIYF.

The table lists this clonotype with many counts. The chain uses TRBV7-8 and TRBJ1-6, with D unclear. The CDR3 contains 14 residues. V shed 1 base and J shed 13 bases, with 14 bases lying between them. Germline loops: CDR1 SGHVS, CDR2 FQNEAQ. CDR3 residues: CASSLEGGPRPLHF. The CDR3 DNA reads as TGTGCCAGCAGCTTAGAGGGCGGCCCAAGGCCCCTCCACTTT.

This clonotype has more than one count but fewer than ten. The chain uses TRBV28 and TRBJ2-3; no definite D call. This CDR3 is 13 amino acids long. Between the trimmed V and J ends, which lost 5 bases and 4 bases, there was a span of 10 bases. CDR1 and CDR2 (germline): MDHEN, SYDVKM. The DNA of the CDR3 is TGTGCCAGCAGTACAACGAACCCAGATACGCAGTATTTT. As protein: CASSTTNPDTQYF.

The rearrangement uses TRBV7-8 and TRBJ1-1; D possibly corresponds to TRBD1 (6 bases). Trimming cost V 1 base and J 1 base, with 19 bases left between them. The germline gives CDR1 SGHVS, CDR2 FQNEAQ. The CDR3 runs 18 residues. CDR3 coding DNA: TGTGCCAGCAGCTTAGAAGTAATGAGCGGACAGCCGAACACTGAAGCTTTCTTT. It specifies CASSLEVMSGQPNTEAFF.

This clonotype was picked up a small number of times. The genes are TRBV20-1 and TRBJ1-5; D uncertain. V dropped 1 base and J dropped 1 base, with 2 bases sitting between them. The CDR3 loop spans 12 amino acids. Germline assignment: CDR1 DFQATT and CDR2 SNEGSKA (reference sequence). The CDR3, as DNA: TGCAGTGCTAGAGGCAGCAATCAGCCCCAGCATTTT. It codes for CSARGSNQPQHF.

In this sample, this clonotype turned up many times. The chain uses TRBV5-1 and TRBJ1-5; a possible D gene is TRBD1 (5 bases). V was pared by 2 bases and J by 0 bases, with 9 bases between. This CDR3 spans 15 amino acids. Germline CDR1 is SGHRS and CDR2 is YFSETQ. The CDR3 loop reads CASSFGTDSNQPQHF. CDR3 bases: TGCGCCAGCAGCTTCGGGACGGATAGCAATCAGCCCCAGCATTTT.

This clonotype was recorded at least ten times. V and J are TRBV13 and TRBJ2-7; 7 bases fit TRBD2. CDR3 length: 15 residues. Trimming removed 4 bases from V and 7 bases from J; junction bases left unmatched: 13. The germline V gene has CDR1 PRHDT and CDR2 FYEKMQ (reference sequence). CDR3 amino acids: CASSSSGTTIREQYF. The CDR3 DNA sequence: TGTGCCAGCAGCTCTAGCGGAACAACCATACGTGAGCAGTACTTC.

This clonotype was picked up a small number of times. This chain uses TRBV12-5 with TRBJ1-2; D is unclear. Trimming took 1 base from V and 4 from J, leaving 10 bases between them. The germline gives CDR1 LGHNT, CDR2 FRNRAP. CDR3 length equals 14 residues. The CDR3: CASGLAGSSYGYTF. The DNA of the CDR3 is TGTGCTAGTGGTTTGGCTGGATCTTCCTATGGCTACACCTTC.

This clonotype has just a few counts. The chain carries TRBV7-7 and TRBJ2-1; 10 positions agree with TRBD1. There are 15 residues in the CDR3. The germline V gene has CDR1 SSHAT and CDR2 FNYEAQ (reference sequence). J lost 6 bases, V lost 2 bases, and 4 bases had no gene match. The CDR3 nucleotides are TGTGCCAGCAGCTTAAAGACAGGGGGCTTCAATGAGCAGTTCTTC. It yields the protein CASSLKTGGFNEQFF.

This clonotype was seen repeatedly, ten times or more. The chain's CDR3 is CAWSPLRGRKNTEAFF. The DNA for the CDR3 is TGTGCCTGGAGTCCCCTCAGGGGGCGAAAGAACACTGAAGCTTTCTTT. V gene TRBV30 combines with J gene TRBJ1-1; 8 bases align to TRBD1. The CDR3 totals 16 residues. J gave up 1 base and V 2 bases, and 9 bases lay outside the gene matches. Germline assignment: CDR1 GTSNPN and CDR2 SVGIG (reference sequence).

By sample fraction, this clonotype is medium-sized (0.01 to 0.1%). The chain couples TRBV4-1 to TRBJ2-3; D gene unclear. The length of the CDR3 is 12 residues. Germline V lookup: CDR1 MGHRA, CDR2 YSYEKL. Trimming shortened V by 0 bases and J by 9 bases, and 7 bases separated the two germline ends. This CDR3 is CASSQEPRTQYF. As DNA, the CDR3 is TGCGCCAGCAGCCAAGAGCCGCGCACGCAGTATTTT.

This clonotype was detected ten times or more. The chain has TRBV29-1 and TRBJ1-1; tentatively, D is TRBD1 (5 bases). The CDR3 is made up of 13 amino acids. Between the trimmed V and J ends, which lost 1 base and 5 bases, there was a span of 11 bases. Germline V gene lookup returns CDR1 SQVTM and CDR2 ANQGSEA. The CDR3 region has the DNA TGCAGCGTTGAAGGGTTGGGACGGACTGAAGCTTTCTTT. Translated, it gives CSVEGLGRTEAFF.

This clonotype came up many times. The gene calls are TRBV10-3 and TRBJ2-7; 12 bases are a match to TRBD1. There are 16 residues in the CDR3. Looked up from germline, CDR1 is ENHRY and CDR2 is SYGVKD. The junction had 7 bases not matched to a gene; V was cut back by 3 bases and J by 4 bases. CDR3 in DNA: TGTGCCATCAGTGAAGGGACAGGGGGCGTTAAGTACGAGCAGTACTTC. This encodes CAISEGTGGVKYEQYF.

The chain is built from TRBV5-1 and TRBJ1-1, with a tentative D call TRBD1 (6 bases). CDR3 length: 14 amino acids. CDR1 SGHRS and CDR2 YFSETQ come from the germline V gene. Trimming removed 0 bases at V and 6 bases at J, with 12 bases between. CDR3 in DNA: TGCGCCAGCAGCTTGGGACAGGCTCTGTCTGAAGCTTTCTTT. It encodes CASSLGQALSEAFF.

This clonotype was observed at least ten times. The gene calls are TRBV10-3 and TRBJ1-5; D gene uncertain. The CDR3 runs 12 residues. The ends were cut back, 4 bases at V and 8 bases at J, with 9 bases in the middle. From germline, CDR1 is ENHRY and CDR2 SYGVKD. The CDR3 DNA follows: TGTGCCATCAGTGGAGGAGGTGAGCCCCAGCATTTT. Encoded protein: CAISGGGEPQHF.

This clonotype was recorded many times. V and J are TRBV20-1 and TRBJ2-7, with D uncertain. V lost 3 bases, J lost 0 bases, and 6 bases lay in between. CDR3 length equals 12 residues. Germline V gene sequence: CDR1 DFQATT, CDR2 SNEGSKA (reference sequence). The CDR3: CSARVDSYEQYF. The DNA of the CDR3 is TGCAGTGCTAGGGTAGACTCCTACGAGCAGTACTTC.

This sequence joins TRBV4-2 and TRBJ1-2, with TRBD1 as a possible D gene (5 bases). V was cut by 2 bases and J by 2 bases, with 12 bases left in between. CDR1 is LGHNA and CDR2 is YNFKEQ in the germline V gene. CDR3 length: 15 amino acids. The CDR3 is CASSQIDKGNYGYTF. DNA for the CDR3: TGTGCCAGCAGCCAAATCGATAAGGGGAACTATGGCTACACCTTC.

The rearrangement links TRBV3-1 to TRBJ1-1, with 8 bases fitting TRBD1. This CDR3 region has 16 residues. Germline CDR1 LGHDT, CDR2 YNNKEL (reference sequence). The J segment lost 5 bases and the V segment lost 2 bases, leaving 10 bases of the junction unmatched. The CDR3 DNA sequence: TGTGCCAGCAGCCAATGGGTCAGACAGGGGTGGACTGAAGCTTTCTTT. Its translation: CASSQWVRQGWTEAFF.

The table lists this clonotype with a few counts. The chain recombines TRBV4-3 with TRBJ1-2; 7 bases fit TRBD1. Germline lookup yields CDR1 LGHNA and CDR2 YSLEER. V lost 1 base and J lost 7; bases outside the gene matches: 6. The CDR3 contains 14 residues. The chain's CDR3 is CASSQVRDSPGYTF. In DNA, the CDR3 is TGCGCCAGCAGCCAAGTACGGGACAGCCCTGGCTACACCTTC.

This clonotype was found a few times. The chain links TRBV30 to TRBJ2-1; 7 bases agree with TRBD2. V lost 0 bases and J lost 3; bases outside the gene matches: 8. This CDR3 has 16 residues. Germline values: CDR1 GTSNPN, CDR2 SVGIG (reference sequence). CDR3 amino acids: CAWSVVGGNYYNEQFF. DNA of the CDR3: TGTGCCTGGAGTGTAGTCGGGGGGAACTACTACAATGAGCAGTTCTTC.

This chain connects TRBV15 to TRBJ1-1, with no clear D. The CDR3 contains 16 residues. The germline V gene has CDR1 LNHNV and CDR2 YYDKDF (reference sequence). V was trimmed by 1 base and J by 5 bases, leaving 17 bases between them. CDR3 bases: TGTGCCACCAGCAGAGTCGTGGAGATAGTTGGAACTGAAGCTTTCTTT. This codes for CATSRVVEIVGTEAFF.

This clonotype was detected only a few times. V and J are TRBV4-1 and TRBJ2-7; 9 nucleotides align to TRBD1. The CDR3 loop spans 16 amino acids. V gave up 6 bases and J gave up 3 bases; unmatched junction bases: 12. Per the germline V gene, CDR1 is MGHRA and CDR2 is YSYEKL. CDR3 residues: CASSYTPGQGYYEQYF. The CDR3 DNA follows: TGCGCCAGCAGTTATACCCCGGGACAGGGATACTACGAGCAGTACTTC.

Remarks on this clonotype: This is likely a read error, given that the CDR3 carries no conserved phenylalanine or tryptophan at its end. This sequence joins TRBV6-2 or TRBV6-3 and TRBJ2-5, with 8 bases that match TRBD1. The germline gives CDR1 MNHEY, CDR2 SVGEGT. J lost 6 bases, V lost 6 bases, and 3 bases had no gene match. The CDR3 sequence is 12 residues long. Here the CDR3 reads CASSGQGKTQYY. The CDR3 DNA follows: TGTGCCAGCAGCGGACAGGGAAAGACCCAGTACTAC.

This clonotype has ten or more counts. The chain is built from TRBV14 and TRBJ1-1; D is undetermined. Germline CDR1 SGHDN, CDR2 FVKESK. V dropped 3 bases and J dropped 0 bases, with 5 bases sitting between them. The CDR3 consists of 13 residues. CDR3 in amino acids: CASSQDMNTEAFF. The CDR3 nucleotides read TGTGCCAGCAGCCAGGATATGAACACTGAAGCTTTCTTT.

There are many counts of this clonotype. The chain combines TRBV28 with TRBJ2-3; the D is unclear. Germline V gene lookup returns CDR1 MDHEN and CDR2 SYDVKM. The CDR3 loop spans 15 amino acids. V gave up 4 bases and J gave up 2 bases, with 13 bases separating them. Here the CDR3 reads CASSSPPEDTDTQYF. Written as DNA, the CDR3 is TGTGCCAGCAGTTCTCCGCCAGAAGACACAGATACGCAGTATTTT.

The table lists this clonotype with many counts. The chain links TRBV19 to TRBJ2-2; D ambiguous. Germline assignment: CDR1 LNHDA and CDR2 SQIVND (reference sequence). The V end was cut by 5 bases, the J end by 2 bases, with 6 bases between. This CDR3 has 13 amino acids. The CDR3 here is CASSSVNTGELFF. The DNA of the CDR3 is TGTGCCAGTAGTTCAGTTAACACCGGGGAGCTGTTTTTT. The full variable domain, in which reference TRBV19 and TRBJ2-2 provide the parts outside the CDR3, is DGGITQSPKYLFRKEGQNVTLSCEQNLNHDAMYWYRQDPGQGLRLIYYSQIVNDFQKGDIAEGYSVSREKKESFPLTVTSAQKNPTAFYLCASSSVNTGELFFGEGSRLTVL.